These 25 T cell receptor beta chains were all obtained from the same sample, sequenced in a study of CD8 T cells in Susac syndrome (dated by TCRdb to 2018 to 2020). Libraries were built with the immunoSEQ multiplex PCR assay. RNA was extracted with the RNeasy kit and roughly 0.45 to 1 ug was reverse transcribed using random hexamers. TCRdb ran its own pipeline on the public reads, namely fastp trimming at Q25 and MiXCR clone calling, and kept in-frame beta chains. One record per CDR3 amino acid sequence lists the most common genes and DNA. The sample profile shows tens of thousands of distinct CDR3 sequences; 90% to 95% of them were found once. Approximately 0.21% of the sample is taken by the ten largest. Sequences were obtained from CD8+ T cells from PBMCs. The receptor source for this set is a human donor in good health.

The chain recombines TRBV28 with TRBJ1-1; the D is unclear. CDR1 and CDR2 (germline): MDHEN, SYDVKM. The CDR3 loop spans 15 amino acids. V was trimmed by 4 bases and J by 5 bases, leaving 17 bases between them. CDR3 sequence reads: CASSSDHEVQTEAFF. CDR3 DNA: TGTGCCAGCAGTTCCGACCATGAGGTCCAGACTGAAGCTTTCTTT.

The count of this clonotype is one. The chain is built from TRBV7-3 and TRBJ2-1, with D perhaps matching TRBD1 or TRBD2 (5 bases each). Germline V CDR1 and CDR2: SGHTA, FQGTGA. The CDR3 consists of 16 residues. Trimming cost V 5 bases and J 3 bases, with 17 bases left between them. The CDR3 DNA is TGTGCCAGCAGCCCCAATCCGGGACGGTTCTACAATGAGCAGTTCTTC. Its protein product is CASSPNPGRFYNEQFF.

The chain joins TRBV5-4 to TRBJ1-1; 7 bases map to TRBD1. The germline V gene encodes CDR1 SGHNT and CDR2 YYREEE (reference sequence). The trim removed 4 bases at V and 1 base at J, leaving 10 bases unmatched. This CDR3 is 16 amino acids long. CDR3: CASSLDRLAPNTEAFF. The CDR3 DNA follows: TGTGCCAGCAGCCTGGACAGGCTAGCCCCGAACACTGAAGCTTTCTTT.

The chain combines TRBV19 with TRBJ1-1, with a possible D match to TRBD1 (5 bases). The germline gives CDR1 LNHDA, CDR2 SQIVND (reference sequence). V lost 3 bases and J lost 3, with 11 bases in between. The CDR3 has 14 residues. The CDR3 coding sequence is TGTGCCAGTAGTATGGCTTGGGGGGACACTGAAGCTTTCTTT. Protein sequence: CASSMAWGDTEAFF.

This chain uses TRBV2 with TRBJ2-1, with D perhaps matching TRBD1 (7 bases). The CDR3 runs 14 residues. V was clipped by 6 bases and J by 8 bases, with 17 bases between them. The germline V gene has CDR1 SNHLY and CDR2 FYNNEI. The CDR3 coding sequence is TGTGCCAGCAGGCCACAGGGGACTTGGGATGAGCAGTTCTTC. It yields the protein CASRPQGTWDEQFF.

This clonotype was seen only once. This chain joins TRBV28 and TRBJ2-2; TRBD1 aligns across 7 bases. J was trimmed by 3 bases and V by 6 bases; bases with no gene match: 4. Germline V CDR1 and CDR2: MDHEN, SYDVKM. This CDR3 spans 14 amino acids. The CDR3 DNA sequence: TGTGCCAGCAGGGTACAGGGGTACACCGGGGAGCTGTTTTTT. Amino acids: CASRVQGYTGELFF.

V gene TRBV5-4 combines with J gene TRBJ1-2, with a possible D match to TRBD1 (6 bases). The CDR3 totals 14 residues. CDR1 is SGHNT, CDR2 YYREEE, per germline (reference sequence). The V end lost 4 bases, the J end lost 5 bases, and 15 bases lay between the germline ends. CDR3 sequence (DNA): TGTGCCAGCAGCGCCAGGGACAACCTGTATGGCTACACCTTC. Protein sequence: CASSARDNLYGYTF.

The chain has TRBV19 and TRBJ1-3; D remains unclear. The CDR3 loop spans 14 amino acids. The germline V gene has CDR1 LNHDA and CDR2 SQIVND (reference sequence). V lost 2 bases, J lost 0 bases, and 5 bases lay in between. The chain's CDR3 is CASSIKTSGNTIYF. The CDR3 region has the DNA TGTGCCAGTAGTATAAAGACCTCTGGAAACACCATATATTTT.

In its sample, this clonotype was seen a few times. V is TRBV14 and J is TRBJ2-1; D is undetermined. CDR3 length: 12 residues. Germline-derived CDR1 and CDR2 are SGHDN and FVKESK. V lost 1 base and J lost 6, with 4 bases in between. The CDR3 sequence: CASSQGGNEQFF. DNA for the CDR3: TGTGCCAGCAGCCAAGGTGGCAATGAGCAGTTCTTC.

The chain links TRBV7-9 to TRBJ2-3; maybe TRBD1 (6 bases). The germline V gene encodes CDR1 SEHNR and CDR2 FQNEAQ (reference sequence). V was cut by 4 bases and J by 0 bases, with 11 bases left in between. The CDR3 covers 15 residues. This CDR3 is CASSSPGHSTDTQYF. The CDR3 nucleotides are TGTGCCAGCAGCTCTCCGGGACACAGCACAGATACGCAGTATTTT.

The chain employs TRBV7-9 and TRBJ2-5, with TRBD1 matching over 8 bases. From germline, CDR1 is SEHNR and CDR2 FQNEAQ (reference sequence). The CDR3 loop spans 14 amino acids. V was pared by 4 bases and J by 5 bases, with 6 bases of the junction left unmatched. CDR3 in DNA: TGTGCCAGCAGCTCGGACAGGGCCAGGGAGACCCAGTACTTC. It yields the protein CASSSDRARETQYF. Using reference TRBV7-9 and TRBJ2-5 for the parts outside the CDR3, the full variable domain is DTGVSQNPRHKITKRGQNVTFRCDPISEHNRLYWYRQTLGQGPEFLTYFQNEAQLEKSRLLSDRFSAERPKGSFSTLEIQRTEQGDSAMYLCASSSDRARETQYFGPGTRLLVL.

The chain joins TRBV4-1 to TRBJ1-2; TRBD1 is a possible D gene (5 bases). This CDR3 has 15 amino acids. CDR1 MGHRA and CDR2 YSYEKL come from the germline V gene. V was trimmed by 0 bases and J by 4 bases, leaving 12 bases between them. The CDR3 nucleotides read TGCGCCAGCAGCCAAGAGTCCGACAGCTCCTATGGCTACACCTTC. It encodes CASSQESDSSYGYTF.

The V call is TRBV12-5, the J call TRBJ1-4, with D unclear. There are 15 residues in the CDR3. V lost 2 bases to trimming and J lost 4 bases, with 11 bases between them. Germline CDR1 is LGHNT and CDR2 is FRNRAP. The CDR3 is CASGLLGSNNEKLFF. The CDR3 nucleotides read TGTGCTAGTGGTTTGTTGGGGAGTAATAATGAAAAACTGTTTTTT.

The genes are TRBV7-9 and TRBJ1-2; TRBD1 matches 7 bases. The junction had 4 bases not matched to a gene; V was cut back by 3 bases and J by 3 bases. The length of the CDR3 is 14 residues. From germline, CDR1 is SEHNR and CDR2 FQNEAQ (reference sequence). CDR3 bases: TGTGCCAGCAGCTTGGGGACAGCCTACTATGGCTACACCTTC. Translation gives CASSLGTAYYGYTF.

The chain combines TRBV7-9 with TRBJ1-5; D is perhaps TRBD1 (5 bases). Trimming removed 1 base from V and 3 bases from J, with 13 bases in between. This CDR3 is built from 16 residues. Germline V gives CDR1 SEHNR, CDR2 FQNEAQ (reference sequence). CDR3 sequence: CASSLGPGLNNQPQHF. The CDR3 nucleotides read TGTGCCAGCAGCTTAGGACCAGGGTTAAACAATCAGCCCCAGCATTTT. Complete variable domain (other parts from reference TRBV7-9 and TRBJ1-5): DTGVSQNPRHKITKRGQNVTFRCDPISEHNRLYWYRQTLGQGPEFLTYFQNEAQLEKSRLLSDRFSAERPKGSFSTLEIQRTEQGDSAMYLCASSLGPGLNNQPQHFGDGTRLSIL.

J is TRBJ2-5 and V is TRBV7-9; D unclear. V lost 4 bases to trimming and J lost 7 bases, with 13 bases between them. The germline V gene has CDR1 SEHNR and CDR2 FQNEAQ (reference sequence). CDR3 length: 13 amino acids. CDR3 protein: CASSSIPRVTQYF. DNA for the CDR3: TGTGCCAGCAGCTCTATTCCCCGGGTGACCCAGTACTTC. Filled out from reference TRBV7-9 and TRBJ2-5, the complete variable domain reads DTGVSQNPRHKITKRGQNVTFRCDPISEHNRLYWYRQTLGQGPEFLTYFQNEAQLEKSRLLSDRFSAERPKGSFSTLEIQRTEQGDSAMYLCASSSIPRVTQYFGPGTRLLVL.

This chain joins TRBV6-6 and TRBJ1-2, with D maybe TRBD1 (5 bases). The germline V and J ends were trimmed by 0 bases and 8 bases, with 16 bases remaining between them. This CDR3 has 15 residues. The germline V gene has CDR1 MNHNY and CDR2 SVGAGI (reference sequence). The CDR3: CASSYSTGDYGGYTF. CDR3 nucleotide sequence: TGTGCCAGCAGTTACTCGACTGGGGACTACGGCGGCTACACCTTC.

The gene calls are TRBV19 and TRBJ1-6, with 9 positions matching TRBD1. This CDR3 has 15 amino acids. V shed 5 bases, J shed 7 bases, and the junction held 6 bases outside the gene matches. Germline V gene data show CDR1 as LNHDA and CDR2 as SQIVND (reference sequence). The CDR3 DNA is TGTGCCAGTAGTGGGACAGGGAACCGAAATTCACCCCTCCACTTT. It is translated as CASSGTGNRNSPLHF.

The chain uses TRBV5-4 and TRBJ2-4; D perhaps matches TRBD2 (6 bases). This CDR3 is 16 amino acids long. Trimming took 3 bases from V and 0 from J, leaving 13 bases between them. Germline CDR1 SGHNT, CDR2 YYREEE (reference sequence). CDR3 bases: TGTGCCAGCAGCTCCGCTAGCGAACTAGCCAAAAACATTCAGTACTTC. Protein: CASSSASELAKNIQYF.

The genes are TRBV19 and TRBJ1-2, with D possibly TRBD1 on 6 matching bases. The length of the CDR3 is 17 residues. Deletions cut 3 bases from V and 0 bases from J, with 17 bases between. CDR1 is LNHDA, CDR2 SQIVND, per germline (reference sequence). CDR3 amino acids: CASSIGFRDTANYGYTF. The CDR3 DNA reads TGTGCCAGTAGTATTGGATTCCGGGACACCGCTAACTATGGCTACACCTTC.

This chain uses TRBV21-1 with TRBJ2-1; no DNA check was done on the table's D call, TRBD1. TRBV21-1 is reported as a pseudogene. There are 15 residues in the CDR3. The CDR3 DNA reads as TGTGCCAGCAGCAATTTGGAGGGGGCCTACAATGAGCAGTTCTTC. Its protein product is CASSNLEGAYNEQFF.

Only one count was recorded for this clonotype. This rearrangement joins TRBV10-3 to TRBJ2-7; maybe TRBD2 (5 bases). There are 12 residues in the CDR3. The germline CDR1 and CDR2 sequences are ENHRY and SYGVKD. V lost 6 bases and J 2 bases, leaving 8 bases between the germline ends. DNA of the CDR3: TGTGCCATCAGAGACTATCCCTACGAGCAGTACTTC. It encodes CAIRDYPYEQYF.

A single count supports this clonotype. The chain has TRBV19 and TRBJ2-7; 8 positions agree with TRBD1. Germline lookup yields CDR1 LNHDA and CDR2 SQIVND (reference sequence). This CDR3 comprises 14 residues. V gave up 4 bases and J gave up 1 base; unmatched junction bases: 3. The DNA for the CDR3 is TGTGCCAGTAGTACGACAGGGGAGTCCTACGAGCAGTACTTC. Translated: CASSTTGESYEQYF.

The J gene is TRBJ2-7, the V gene TRBV5-4; weak D call: TRBD2 (5 bases). This CDR3 has 14 residues. The V gene's germline CDR1 is SGHNT and CDR2 YYREEE (reference sequence). Trimming stripped 2 bases from V and 5 bases from J, with 14 bases between. CDR3 bases: TGTGCCAGCAGCTTCCGGGATTTCGAGGACGAGCAGTACTTC. Protein: CASSFRDFEDEQYF.

As DNA, the CDR3 is TGTGCCAGCAGCCCACCCCGGGACAGCTATTATCAGCCCCAGCATTTT. It yields the protein CASSPPRDSYYQPQHF. The rearrangement joins TRBV7-8 to TRBJ1-5; 7 bases align to TRBD1. Unmatched junction bases numbered 12, after V lost 5 bases and J lost 5 bases. The germline CDR1 and CDR2 sequences are SGHVS and FQNEAQ. This CDR3 is built from 16 residues.